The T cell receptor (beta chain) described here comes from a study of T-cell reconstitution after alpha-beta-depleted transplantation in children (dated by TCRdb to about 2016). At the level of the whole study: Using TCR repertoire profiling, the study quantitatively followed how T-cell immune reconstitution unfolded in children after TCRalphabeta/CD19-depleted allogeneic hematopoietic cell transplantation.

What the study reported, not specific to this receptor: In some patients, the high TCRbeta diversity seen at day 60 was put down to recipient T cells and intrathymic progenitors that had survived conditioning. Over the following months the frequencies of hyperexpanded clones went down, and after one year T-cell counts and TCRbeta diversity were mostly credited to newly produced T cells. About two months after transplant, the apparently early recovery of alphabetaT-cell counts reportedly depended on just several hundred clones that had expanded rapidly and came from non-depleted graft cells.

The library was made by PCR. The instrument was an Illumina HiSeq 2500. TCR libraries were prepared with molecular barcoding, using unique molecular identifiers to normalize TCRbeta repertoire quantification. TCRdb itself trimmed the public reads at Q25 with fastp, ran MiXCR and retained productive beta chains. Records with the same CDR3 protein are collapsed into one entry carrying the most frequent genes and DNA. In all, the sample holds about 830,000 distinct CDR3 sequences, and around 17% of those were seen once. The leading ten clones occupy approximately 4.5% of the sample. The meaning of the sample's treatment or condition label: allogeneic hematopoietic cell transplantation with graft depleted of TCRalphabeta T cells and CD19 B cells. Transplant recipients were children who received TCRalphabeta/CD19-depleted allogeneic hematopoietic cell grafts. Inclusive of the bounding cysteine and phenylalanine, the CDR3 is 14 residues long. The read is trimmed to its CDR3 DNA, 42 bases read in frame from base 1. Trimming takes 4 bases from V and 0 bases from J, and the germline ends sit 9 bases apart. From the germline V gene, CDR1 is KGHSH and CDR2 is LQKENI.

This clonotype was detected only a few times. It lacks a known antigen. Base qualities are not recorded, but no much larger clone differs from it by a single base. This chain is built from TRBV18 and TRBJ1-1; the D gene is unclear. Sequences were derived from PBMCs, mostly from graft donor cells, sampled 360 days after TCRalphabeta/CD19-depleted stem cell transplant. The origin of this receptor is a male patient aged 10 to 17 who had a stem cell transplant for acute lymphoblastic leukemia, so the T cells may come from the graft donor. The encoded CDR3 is CASSLVLVNTEAFF. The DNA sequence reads TGTGCCAGCTCACTGGTCCTGGTGAACACTGAAGCTTTCTTT. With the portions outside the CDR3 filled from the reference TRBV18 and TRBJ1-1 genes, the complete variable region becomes NAGVMQNPRHLVRRRGQEARLRCSPMKGHSHVYWYRQLPEEGLKFMVYLQKENIIDESGMPKERFSAEFPKEGPSILRIQQVVRGDSAAYFCASSLVLVNTEAFFGQGTRLTVV.